This record looks at one T cell receptor (beta chain) sequence and its context. The authors amplified TCR beta CDR3 regions, and they did so from RNA transcripts for repertoire sequencing. HTBI primers served in a first-round RT-PCR, which a second-round multiplex PCR followed. TCRdb reprocessed the multiplex PCR reads with MiXCR, giving one entry per CDR3 protein. Among 300,000 to 400,000 distinct CDR3 sequences listed, 15% to 20% were seen once. The data stem from a study of Graves' ophthalmopathy and Graves' hyperthyroidism. This CDR3 contains 17 residues. Germline loops: CDR1 SGHRS, CDR2 YFSETQ. Germline trimming cut 0 bases from V and 9 bases from J; bases unmatched to any gene: 14.

The specimen was peripheral blood. The TCR was taken from an adult man with Graves' ophthalmopathy. The genes are TRBV5-1 and TRBJ2-1; 8 bases fit TRBD2. The CDR3 here is CASSLEAGASIFGEQFF. For the CDR3, the DNA is TGCGCCAGCAGCTTGGAAGCGGGGGCTTCCATCTTCGGTGAGCAGTTCTTC.